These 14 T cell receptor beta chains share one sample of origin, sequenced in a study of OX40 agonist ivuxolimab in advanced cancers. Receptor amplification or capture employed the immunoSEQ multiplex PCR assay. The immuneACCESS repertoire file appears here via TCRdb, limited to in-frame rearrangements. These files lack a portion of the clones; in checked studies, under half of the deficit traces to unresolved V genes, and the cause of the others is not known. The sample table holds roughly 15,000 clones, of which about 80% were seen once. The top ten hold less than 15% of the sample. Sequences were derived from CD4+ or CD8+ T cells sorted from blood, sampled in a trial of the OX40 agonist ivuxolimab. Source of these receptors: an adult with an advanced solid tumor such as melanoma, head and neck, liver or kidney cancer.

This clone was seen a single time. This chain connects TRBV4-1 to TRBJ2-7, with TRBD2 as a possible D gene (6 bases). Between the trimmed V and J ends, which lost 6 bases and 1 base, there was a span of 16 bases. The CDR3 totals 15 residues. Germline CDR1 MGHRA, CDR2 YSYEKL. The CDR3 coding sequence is TGCGCCAGCAGTGCCAGTGGGACTCTATCCTACGAGCAGTACTTC. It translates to CASSASGTLSYEQYF.

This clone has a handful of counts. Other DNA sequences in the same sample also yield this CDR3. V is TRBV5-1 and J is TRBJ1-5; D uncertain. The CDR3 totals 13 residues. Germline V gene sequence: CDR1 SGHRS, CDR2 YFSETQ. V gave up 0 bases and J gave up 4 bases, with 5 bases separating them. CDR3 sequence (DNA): TGCGCCAGCAGCTTGGATGAAAATCAGCCCCAGCATTTT. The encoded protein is CASSLDENQPQHF. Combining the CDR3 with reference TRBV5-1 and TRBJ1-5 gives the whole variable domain KAGVTQTPRYLIKTRGQQVTLSCSPISGHRSVSWYQQTPGQGLQFLFEYFSETQRNKGNFPGRFSGRQFSNSRSEMNVSTLELGDSALYLCASSLDENQPQHFGDGTRLSIL.

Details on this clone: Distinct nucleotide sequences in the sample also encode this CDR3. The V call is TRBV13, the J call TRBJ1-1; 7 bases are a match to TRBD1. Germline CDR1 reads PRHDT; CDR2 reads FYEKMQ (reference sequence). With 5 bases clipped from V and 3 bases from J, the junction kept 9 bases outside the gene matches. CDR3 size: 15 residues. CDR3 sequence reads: CASSTRQGGDTEAFF. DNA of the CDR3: TGTGCCAGCAGCACCCGACAGGGAGGGGACACTGAAGCTTTCTTT.

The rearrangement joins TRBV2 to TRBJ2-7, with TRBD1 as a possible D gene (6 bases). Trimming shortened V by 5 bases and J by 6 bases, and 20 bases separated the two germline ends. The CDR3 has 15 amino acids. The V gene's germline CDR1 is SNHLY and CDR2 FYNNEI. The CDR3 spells CASSSGQLYPGEQYF. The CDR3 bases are TGTGCCAGCAGTTCAGGACAGCTGTACCCGGGCGAGCAGTACTTC.

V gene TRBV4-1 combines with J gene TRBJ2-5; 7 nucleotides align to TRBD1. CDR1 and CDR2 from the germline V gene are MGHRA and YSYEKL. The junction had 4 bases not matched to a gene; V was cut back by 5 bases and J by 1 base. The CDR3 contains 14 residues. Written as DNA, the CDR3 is TGCGCCAGCAGCAACACAGGGGTCCAAGAGACCCAGTACTTC. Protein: CASSNTGVQETQYF.

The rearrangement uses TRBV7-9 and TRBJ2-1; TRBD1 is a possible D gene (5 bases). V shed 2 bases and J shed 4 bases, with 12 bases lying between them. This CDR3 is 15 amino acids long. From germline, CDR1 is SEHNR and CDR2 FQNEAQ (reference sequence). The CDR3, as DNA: TGTGCCAGCAGCTTACCTTTTTCAGGGTACAATGAGCAGTTCTTC. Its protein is CASSLPFSGYNEQFF.

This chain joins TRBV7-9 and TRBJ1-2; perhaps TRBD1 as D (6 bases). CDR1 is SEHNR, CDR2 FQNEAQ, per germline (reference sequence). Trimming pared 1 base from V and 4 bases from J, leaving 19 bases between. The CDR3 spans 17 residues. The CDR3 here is CASSLVQGRKESYGYTF. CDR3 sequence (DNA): TGTGCCAGCAGCTTAGTTCAGGGGCGCAAAGAATCCTATGGCTACACCTTC.

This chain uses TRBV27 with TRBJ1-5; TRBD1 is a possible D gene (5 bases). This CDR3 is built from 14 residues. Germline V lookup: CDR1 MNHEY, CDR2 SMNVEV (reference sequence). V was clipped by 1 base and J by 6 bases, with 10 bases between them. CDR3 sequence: CASSLFGGGQPQHF. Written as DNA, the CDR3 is TGTGCCAGCAGTTTATTTGGGGGAGGTCAGCCCCAGCATTTT.

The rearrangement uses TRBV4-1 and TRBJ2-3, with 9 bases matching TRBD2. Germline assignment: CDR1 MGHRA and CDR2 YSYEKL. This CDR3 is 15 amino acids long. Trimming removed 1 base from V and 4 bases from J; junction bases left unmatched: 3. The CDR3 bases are TGCGCCAGCAGCCAAGTAGCGGGGGTGGCAGATACGCAGTATTTT. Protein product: CASSQVAGVADTQYF.

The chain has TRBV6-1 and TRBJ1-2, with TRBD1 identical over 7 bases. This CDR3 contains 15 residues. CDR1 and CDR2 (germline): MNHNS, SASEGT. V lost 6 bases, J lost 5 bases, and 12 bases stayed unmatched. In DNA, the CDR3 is TGTGCCAGCAGCCTGTACAGGGGTGGAAGTTATGGCTACACCTTC. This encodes CASSLYRGGSYGYTF.

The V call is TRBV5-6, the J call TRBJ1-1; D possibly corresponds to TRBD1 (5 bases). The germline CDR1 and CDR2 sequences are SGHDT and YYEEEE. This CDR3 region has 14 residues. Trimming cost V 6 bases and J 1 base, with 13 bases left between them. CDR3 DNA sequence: TGTGCCAGCACTAATCTGGGGGAGAACACTGAAGCTTTCTTT. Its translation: CASTNLGENTEAFF.

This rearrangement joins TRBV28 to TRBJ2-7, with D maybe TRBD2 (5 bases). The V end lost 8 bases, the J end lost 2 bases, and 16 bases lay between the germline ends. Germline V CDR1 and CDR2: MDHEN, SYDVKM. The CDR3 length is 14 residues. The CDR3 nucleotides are TGTGCCAGCTGTAACGGGATACTAACCTACGAGCAGTACTTC. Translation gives CASCNGILTYEQYF. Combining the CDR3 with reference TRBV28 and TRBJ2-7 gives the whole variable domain DVKVTQSSRYLVKRTGEKVFLECVQDMDHENMFWYRQDPGLGLRLIYFSYDVKMKEKGDIPEGYSVSREKKERFSLILESASTNQTSMYLCASCNGILTYEQYFGPGTRLTVT.

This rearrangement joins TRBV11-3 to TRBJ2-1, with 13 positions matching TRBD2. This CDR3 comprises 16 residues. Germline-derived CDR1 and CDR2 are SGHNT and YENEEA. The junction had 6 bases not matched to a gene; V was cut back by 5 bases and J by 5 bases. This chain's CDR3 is CASSARTSGSHNEQFF. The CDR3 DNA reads TGTGCCAGCAGCGCTCGGACTAGCGGGAGCCACAATGAGCAGTTCTTC.

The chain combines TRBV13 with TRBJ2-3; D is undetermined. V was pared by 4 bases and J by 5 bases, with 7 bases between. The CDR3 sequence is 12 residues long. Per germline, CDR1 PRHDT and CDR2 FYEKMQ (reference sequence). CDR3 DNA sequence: TGTGCCAGCAGCTCGGTGGGAGATACGCAGTATTTT. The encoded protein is CASSSVGDTQYF.